This T cell receptor (beta chain) stems from a study of blood T cell repertoires in COVID-19 (dated by TCRdb to between 2020 and 2021). General notes on the study: Collaborator samples came from the United States, Italy and Spain and covered acute and convalescent phases of COVID-19. A de-identified subject ID, COVID-19 status, age in years and sex were almost always included in the sample metadata. Subjects who had been exposed to COVID-19, were actively infected with it, or had recovered from it provided the deeply sampled blood TCRbeta repertoires that made up the dataset. A freely available public database, intended as a resource for researchers studying the immune response to SARS-CoV-2, is where the repertoires were released. Where available, HLA class I and class II types were taken from metadata supplied by the sample provider and were not determined by assay-based typing. The samples were drawn from the first 160 participants of the ongoing ImmuneRACE study and from some 1,300 subjects provided by 6 global collaborators. The prospective study material was composed of cDNA or gDNA derived from T cells, B-cell-depleted T cells, or PBMCs. General study outcomes and caveats: How much clinical and demographic metadata was included differed by source and by participant, and the metadata was provided uncurated.

Whole blood was collected in K2EDTA tubes by collaborating institutions according to the institutions' own protocols. For TCRbeta analysis, collaborators shipped samples as frozen whole blood, isolated PBMCs, or DNA extracted from either of those sample types. Points on this clone: Its antigen target is currently unknown. Qualities for individual bases were not recorded, and no much larger clone is one base off.

TCRbeta CDR3 regions were amplified from genomic DNA by means of the immunoSEQ Assay, a bias-controlled multiplex PCR. On the authors' methods: The number of nucleated cells in each sample was estimated from the amplification of reference gene primers within the assay. To quantify the absolute abundance of each unique TCRbeta CDR3 rearrangement, sequence reads were collapsed and filtered. For each sample, productive Simpson clonality was calculated as the square root of Simpson's diversity index across productive rearrangements. Drawn from immuneACCESS, this table holds only the in-frame rearrangements with V and J called that TCRdb kept. Clones are partly lost; checked studies trace under half to an unresolved V gene and leave the rest unexplained. V and J calls and clone size are copied from that table; D and trimming were computed from the DNA. In this sample the table shows about 45,000 clones, more than 65% of which occur a single time. The top ten clonotypes cover over 11% of the sample.

The CDR3, cysteine through phenylalanine, is 14 amino acids long. Just CDR3 DNA is preserved here, 42 bases in frame from base 1. Unmatched junction bases come to 8, with V trimmed by 1 base and J by 11 bases. The germline V gene (reference sequence) specifies LNHDA as CDR1 and SQIVND as CDR2. The chain employs TRBV19 and TRBJ1-1; a stretch of 9 junction bases matches TRBD1. Sequenced: peripheral blood. The source is a human donor in a cohort sampled during active COVID-19. The CDR3 amino acid sequence is: CASSIGDRAKGAFF. In nucleotide form, the sequence is TGTGCCAGTAGTATAGGGGACAGGGCGAAAGGGGCTTTCTTT.